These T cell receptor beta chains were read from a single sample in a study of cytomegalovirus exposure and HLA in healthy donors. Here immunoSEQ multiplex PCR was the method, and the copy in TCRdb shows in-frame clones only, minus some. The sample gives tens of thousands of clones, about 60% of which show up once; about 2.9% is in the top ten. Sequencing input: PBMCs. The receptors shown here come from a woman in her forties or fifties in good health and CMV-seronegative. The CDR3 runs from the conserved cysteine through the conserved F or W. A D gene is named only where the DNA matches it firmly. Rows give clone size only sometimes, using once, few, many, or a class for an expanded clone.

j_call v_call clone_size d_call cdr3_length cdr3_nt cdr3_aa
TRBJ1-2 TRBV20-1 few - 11 TGCAGTTATGACAACCCGGATGGCTACACCTTC CSYDNPDGYTF
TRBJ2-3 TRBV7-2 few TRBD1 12 TGTGCCAGCAACCCAGGGGGAGATACGCAGTATTTT CASNPGGDTQYF
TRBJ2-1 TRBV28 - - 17 TGTGCCAGCAGTCCGATACGTATGGTAGGGGCCTACAATGAGCAGTTCTTC CASSPIRMVGAYNEQFF
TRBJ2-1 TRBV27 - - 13 TGTGCCAGCTTACAGGGCTCCTACAATGAGCAGTTCTTC CASLQGSYNEQFF
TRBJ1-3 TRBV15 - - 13 TGTGCCACCACTTCGATGAGGGGAAACACCATATATTTT CATTSMRGNTIYF
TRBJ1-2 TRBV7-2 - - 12 TGTGCCAGCAGCTTACCCTACTCGAGCTACACCTTC CASSLPYSSYTF
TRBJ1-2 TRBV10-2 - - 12 TGCGCCAGCAGCCCAACAGCCTATGGCTACACCTTC CASSPTAYGYTF
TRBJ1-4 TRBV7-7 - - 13 TGTGCTAGCAGCCCCAACAGGGATGAAAAACTGTTTTTT CASSPNRDEKLFF
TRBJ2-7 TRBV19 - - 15 TGTGCCAGTAGTATTGTCCGGACTACCACGGAGGAGCAGTACTTC CASSIVRTTTEEQYF
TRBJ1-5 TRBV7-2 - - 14 TGTGCCAGCAGCTTAAGGGGTAGGAATCAGCCCCAGCATTTT CASSLRGRNQPQHF
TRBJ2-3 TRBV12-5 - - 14 TGTGCTAGTGGTTTGGAATATCCCCCCCATACGCAGTATTTT CASGLEYPPHTQYF
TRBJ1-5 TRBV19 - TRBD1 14 TGTGCCAGTAGCCCGGGACAGGACGATCAGCCCCAGCATTTT CASSPGQDDQPQHF
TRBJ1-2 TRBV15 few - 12 TGTGCCACCAGCGAGTTGAGGCATGGCTACACCTTC CATSELRHGYTF
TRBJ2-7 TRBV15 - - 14 TGTGCCACCAGCAGAGATCGGACTGGGGTCGAGCAGTACTTC CATSRDRTGVEQYF
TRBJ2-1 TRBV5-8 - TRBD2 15 TGTGCCAGCAGCCTGGGGACTAGCGTCTACAATGAGCAGTTCTTC CASSLGTSVYNEQFF
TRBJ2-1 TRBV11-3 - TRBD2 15 TGTGCCAGCAGCCTCGGTCTAGCGGGGAGTAATGAGCAGTTCTTC CASSLGLAGSNEQFF
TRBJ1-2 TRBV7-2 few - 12 TGTGCCAGCAGCTTGCCGGGACTGGGCTACACCTTC CASSLPGLGYTF
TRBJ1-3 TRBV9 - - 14 TGTGCCAGCAGCTCGGGGACAACGGGAAACACCATATATTTT CASSSGTTGNTIYF
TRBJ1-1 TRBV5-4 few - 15 TGTGCCAGCAGCACTCAAACGGCAGGGGCGACTGAAGCTTTCTTT CASSTQTAGATEAFF
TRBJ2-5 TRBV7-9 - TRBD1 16 TGTGCCAGCAGTAATTGGGGGACAGAGGCTTCAGAGACCCAGTACTTC CASSNWGTEASETQYF
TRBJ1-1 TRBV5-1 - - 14 TGCGCCAGCAGCGACGCACAGGGCGGCACTGAAGCTTTCTTT CASSDAQGGTEAFF
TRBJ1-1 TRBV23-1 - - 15 TGCGCCAGCAGTCAATTGCGGGGGATGAACACTGAAGCTTTCTTT CASSQLRGMNTEAFF
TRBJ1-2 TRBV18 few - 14 TGTGCCAGCTCACCAAACGGCGGTAACTATGGCTACACCTTC CASSPNGGNYGYTF
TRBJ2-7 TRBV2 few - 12 TGTGCCAGCGCGCAGGGGTTCTACGAGCAGTACTTC CASAQGFYEQYF
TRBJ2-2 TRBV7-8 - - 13 TGTGCCAGCAGCTCCCAGGGGCCCGGGGAGCTGTTTTTT CASSSQGPGELFF
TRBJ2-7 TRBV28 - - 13 TGTGCCAGCAGTTTCCGCCTAGTGGACGAGCAGTACTTC CASSFRLVDEQYF
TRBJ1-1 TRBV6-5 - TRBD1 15 TGTGCCAGCAGTTACGGGACAGTATCTAACACTGAAGCTTTCTTT CASSYGTVSNTEAFF
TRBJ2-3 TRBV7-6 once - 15 TGTGCCAGCAGCTCCTACAGGGAGGGAAAGAATACGCAGTATTTT CASSSYREGKNTQYF
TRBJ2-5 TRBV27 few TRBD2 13 TGTGCCAGCAAAGGCTCCGGGAGGGAGACCCAGTACTTC CASKGSGRETQYF
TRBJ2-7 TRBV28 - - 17 TGTGCCAGCAGTCCAATAGTTTCGGCCCAGGGGAAATCGGGGCAGTACTTC CASSPIVSAQGKSGQYF
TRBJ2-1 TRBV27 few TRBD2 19 TGTGCCAGCAGTTCCCTAGCGGGAGGTTTTCAGGGCTCCTACAATGAGCAGTTCTTC CASSSLAGGFQGSYNEQFF